Below, 27 T cell receptor beta chains from the same sample are listed, as sequenced in a study of CD8+CD57+ T cells in acquired aplastic anemia. Genomic DNA, serving as template, underwent TCR beta VDJ and CDR3 profiling. TCRdb fed the reads into MiXCR, producing one record per CDR3 protein. The table has about 190,000 distinct CDR3 sequences, approximately 50% seen once. The sequenced sample was sorted CD4+, CD8+, or CD8+CD57+ T cells (not recorded which) from PBMCs. These receptors all stem from a human donor in good health, serving as a control.

Turning to this clonotype: Germline is not matched at one junction end, which may reflect a read error. This sequence joins TRBV20-1 and TRBJ2-7, with 7 bases matching TRBD2. Germline assignment: CDR1 DFQATT and CDR2 SNEGSKA (reference sequence). The CDR3 sequence is 14 residues long. Here the CDR3 DNA reads TGCAGTGCCAGAGTCGACGGGGGGTCCCGCGAGCAGTACTTC. Translating it yields CSARVDGGSREQYF.

This clonotype was recorded many times. In DNA form, the CDR3 reads TGTGCCAGCAGCCGACAGGGGCTGGAGACCCAGTACTTC. This translates into CASSRQGLETQYF. The chain combines TRBV9 with TRBJ2-5; TRBD1 aligns across 8 bases. The CDR3 spans 13 residues. In germline, CDR1 is SGDLS, CDR2 YYNGEE. After removal of 4 bases from V and 5 bases from J, the junction contained 4 bases not matched to a gene.

The gene calls are TRBV7-2 and TRBJ1-6; 7 bases match TRBD1. V was pared by 1 base and J by 7 bases, with 4 bases of the junction left unmatched. CDR1 is SGHTA, CDR2 FQGNSA, per germline. CDR3 size: 15 residues. CDR3: CASSLDRGRNSPLHF. The CDR3 nucleotides are TGTGCCAGCAGCTTAGACAGGGGCAGGAATTCACCCCTCCACTTT.

This clonotype was observed a handful of times. V gene TRBV12-3 or TRBV12-4 combines with J gene TRBJ2-1, with 7 bases matching TRBD1. The junction had 9 bases not matched to a gene; V was cut back by 6 bases and J by 1 base. The CDR3 sequence is 16 residues long. CDR3 amino acids: CASRPPTGESYNEQFF. In nucleotides, the CDR3 is TGTGCCAGCAGGCCCCCTACAGGGGAGTCCTACAATGAGCAGTTCTTC.

This clonotype turned up a few times. This chain uses TRBV7-8 with TRBJ1-5; D might be TRBD1 (6 bases). Trimming pared 3 bases from V and 1 base from J, leaving 13 bases between. This CDR3 is 16 amino acids long. CDR1 SGHVS and CDR2 FQNEAQ come from the germline V gene. The CDR3 DNA sequence: TGTGCCAGCAGCTTGTACAGGGAACTCAGCAATCAGCCCCAGCATTTT. It codes for CASSLYRELSNQPQHF.

On this clonotype: The junction does not match germline at one end; this may be a read error. The rearrangement links TRBV7-2 to TRBJ2-1; 8 bases agree with TRBD1. CDR1 and CDR2 from the germline V gene are SGHTA and FQGNSA. The CDR3 contains 11 residues. For the CDR3, the DNA is TGTGCCAGCAGCTTAGAACCGGGACAGGTCTTC. Translating gives CASSLEPGQVF.

This rearrangement joins TRBV7-2 to TRBJ1-1; possibly TRBD1 for D (5 bases). The CDR3 contains 16 residues. Trimming cost V 6 bases and J 5 bases, with 22 bases left between them. Germline CDR1 reads SGHTA; CDR2 reads FQGNSA. The CDR3: CASRPPWGGGATEAFF. CDR3 DNA: TGTGCCAGCAGACCGCCATGGGGCGGTGGGGCAACTGAAGCTTTCTTT.

In its sample, this clonotype was seen once. This chain connects TRBV6-4 to TRBJ1-2, with 8 bases that match TRBD1. Germline trimming cut 8 bases from V and 3 bases from J; bases unmatched to any gene: 8. Germline CDR1 MRHNA, CDR2 SNTAGT. The CDR3 is made up of 14 amino acids. CDR3 region: CASPNPDRDYGYTF. CDR3 nucleotides: TGTGCCAGCCCGAACCCGGACAGGGACTATGGCTACACCTTC.

This clonotype has at least ten counts. The chain uses TRBV11-2 and TRBJ1-6; no definite D call. Trimming removed 2 bases at V and 0 bases at J, with 11 bases between. Germline V gene data show CDR1 as SGHAT and CDR2 as FQNNGV. This CDR3 comprises 17 residues. In DNA, the CDR3 is TGTGCCAGCAGCTTACGAGGAGGGAGCTCCTATAATTCACCCCTCCACTTT. Its translation is CASSLRGGSSYNSPLHF.

The chain joins TRBV5-1 to TRBJ2-1; the D is unclear. This CDR3 is built from 13 residues. The V gene lost 0 bases and the J gene lost 8 bases, with 9 bases spanning the gap. Per germline, CDR1 SGHRS and CDR2 YFSETQ. This CDR3 is CASSLVDGYEQFF. The CDR3, as DNA: TGCGCCAGCAGCTTGGTGGATGGTTATGAGCAGTTCTTC.

V and J are TRBV12-3 or TRBV12-4 and TRBJ1-6, with D possibly TRBD1 on 5 matching bases. The CDR3 covers 15 residues. V gave up 3 bases and J gave up 8 bases, with 14 bases separating them. The CDR3 region has the DNA TGTGCCAGCAGTTTTGGGGGTGAAGTCGATTCACCCCTCCACTTT. It yields the protein CASSFGGEVDSPLHF.

This clonotype has ten or more counts. The chain couples TRBV2 to TRBJ2-7; TRBD1 agrees at 10 bases. The CDR3 length is 13 residues. The J segment lost 5 bases and the V segment lost 11 bases, leaving 9 bases of the junction unmatched. Germline V gives CDR1 SNHLY, CDR2 FYNNEI. CDR3 in DNA: TGTGCCGGGTATTCCGGGACAGGGGACGAGCAGTACTTC. Translated, it gives CAGYSGTGDEQYF.

The chain is built from TRBV20-1 and TRBJ1-2, with 8 bases fitting TRBD1. The J segment lost 5 bases and the V segment lost 3 bases, leaving 5 bases of the junction unmatched. Germline CDR1 reads DFQATT; CDR2 reads SNEGSKA (reference sequence). The CDR3 runs to 13 residues. In DNA, the CDR3 is TGCAGTGCTAGTGGACAGGGAAGGTATGGCTACACCTTC. Translating gives CSASGQGRYGYTF.

This clonotype appeared a few times. The gene calls are TRBV18 and TRBJ1-2, with 7 bases aligning to TRBD1. Trimming took 6 bases from V and 8 from J; bases not matched to a gene: 9. This CDR3 has 13 amino acids. CDR1 and CDR2 from the germline V gene are KGHSH and LQKENI. CDR3 coding DNA: TGTGCCAGCTCCCTCCCAGGGGGTTTGGGCTACACCTTC. It yields the protein CASSLPGGLGYTF.

The chain links TRBV10-3 to TRBJ2-1; the match to TRBD2 covers 13 bases. The CDR3 consists of 14 residues. Germline lookup yields CDR1 ENHRY and CDR2 SYGVKD. After removal of 6 bases from V and 6 bases from J, the junction contained 2 bases not matched to a gene. CDR3 in DNA: TGTGCCATCAGAACTAGCGGGGGGGCCAATGAGCAGTTCTTC. Translation: CAIRTSGGANEQFF.

This clonotype was observed at least ten times. The chain couples TRBV3-1 to TRBJ1-2, with unresolved D. Between the trimmed V and J ends, which lost 1 base and 2 bases, there was a span of 5 bases. Germline V gene lookup returns CDR1 LGHDT and CDR2 YNNKEL (reference sequence). The CDR3 runs to 13 residues. DNA of the CDR3: TGTGCCAGCAGCCAAGGCAGGAACTATGGCTACACCTTC. Amino acid sequence: CASSQGRNYGYTF.

This clonotype was seen many times. This chain connects TRBV7-2 to TRBJ2-3, with D perhaps given as TRBD1 or TRBD2 (5 bases each). The CDR3 extends over 13 amino acids. The V end lost 3 bases, the J end lost 7 bases, and 11 bases lay between the germline ends. The germline V gene has CDR1 SGHTA and CDR2 FQGNSA. The CDR3 sequence: CASSLGGGNTQYF. CDR3 DNA: TGTGCCAGCAGCTTGGGTGGGGGAAATACGCAGTATTTT.

This clonotype was seen ten or more times. The chain links TRBV7-9 to TRBJ2-3; D uncertain. The CDR3 totals 16 residues. From germline, CDR1 is SEHNR and CDR2 FQNEAQ (reference sequence). V was clipped by 1 base and J by 4 bases, with 15 bases between them. This CDR3 is CASSLGFSLGSDTQYF. CDR3 coding DNA: TGTGCCAGCAGCTTAGGGTTCTCCCTGGGCTCAGATACGCAGTATTTT.

This clonotype has ten or more counts. The chain couples TRBV28 to TRBJ1-3, with D hard to call. The CDR3 has 14 residues. From germline, CDR1 is MDHEN and CDR2 SYDVKM. V lost 6 bases and J lost 0, with 9 bases in between. The CDR3 nucleotides are TGTGCCAGCAGGGCTGCTTCCTCTGGAAACACCATATATTTT. Amino acids: CASRAASSGNTIYF.

This clonotype occurred many times. The gene calls are TRBV6-4 and TRBJ1-2; TRBD1 is a possible D gene (5 bases). The germline CDR1 and CDR2 sequences are MRHNA and SNTAGT. The CDR3 is made up of 13 amino acids. Trimming pared 2 bases from V and 7 bases from J, leaving 11 bases between. As DNA, the CDR3 is TGTGCCAGCAGTGACCTGGGGGGTGCTGGCTACACCTTC. This encodes CASSDLGGAGYTF.

The chain couples TRBV2 to TRBJ1-2; weak D call: TRBD1 (6 bases). CDR1 and CDR2 from the germline V gene are SNHLY and FYNNEI. The CDR3 contains 13 residues. V was shortened by 3 bases and J by 8 bases, with 13 bases between the two germline ends. The DNA for the CDR3 is TGTGCCAGCAGTGATGGGGGCGCTGTGGGCTACACCTTC. It translates to CASSDGGAVGYTF.

This clonotype was seen once. The chain joins TRBV15 to TRBJ2-7; D is perhaps TRBD2 (6 bases). This CDR3 contains 14 residues. Per germline, CDR1 LNHNV and CDR2 YYDKDF (reference sequence). Trimming took off 2 bases at V and 3 bases at J, with 11 bases between the two ends. The CDR3 protein is CATSRPGLVYEQYF. The CDR3 region has the DNA TGTGCCACCAGCAGACCGGGACTTGTCTACGAGCAGTACTTC.

The V call is TRBV7-2, the J call TRBJ2-3; TRBD2 matches at 12 bases. V dropped 6 bases and J dropped 0; count of bases not matched to a gene: 13. Germline CDR1 SGHTA, CDR2 FQGNSA. CDR3 size: 19 residues. The CDR3 loop is CASSQTSGGTLGSTDTQYF. The CDR3 DNA reads as TGTGCCAGCAGTCAAACTAGCGGGGGGACCTTAGGGAGCACAGATACGCAGTATTTT.

Only a few counts were recorded for this clonotype. The chain links TRBV2 to TRBJ1-6, with D possibly being TRBD1 (6 bases). The CDR3 totals 14 residues. Per the germline V gene, CDR1 is SNHLY and CDR2 is FYNNEI. The ends were cut back, 4 bases at V and 8 bases at J, with 12 bases in the middle. The CDR3 sequence is CASSVQGWDSPLHF. The CDR3 coding sequence is TGTGCCAGCAGTGTACAGGGATGGGATTCACCCCTCCACTTT. The full variable domain, completed using reference TRBV2 and TRBJ1-6, is EPEVTQTPSHQVTQMGQEVILRCVPISNHLYFYWYRQILGQKVEFLVSFYNNEISEKSEIFDDQFSVERPDGSNFTLKIRSTKLEDSAMYFCASSVQGWDSPLHFGNGTRLTVT.

The chain joins TRBV2 to TRBJ2-7, with D possibly TRBD1 on 6 matching bases. Trimming took off 8 bases at V and 2 bases at J, with 10 bases between the two ends. The CDR3 spans 12 residues. CDR1 and CDR2 from the germline V gene are SNHLY and FYNNEI. CDR3 nucleotide sequence: TGTGCCAGCTCCGGGACAACCTACGAGCAGTACTTC. It codes for CASSGTTYEQYF.

The sample holds many counts of this clonotype. J is TRBJ2-1 and V is TRBV14, with D tentatively TRBD2 (5 bases). CDR3 length: 14 amino acids. V lost 0 bases and J lost 4, with 7 bases in between. The V gene's germline CDR1 is SGHDN and CDR2 FVKESK. Here the CDR3 reads CASSQEGRYNEQFF. DNA for the CDR3: TGTGCCAGCAGCCAAGAAGGGAGATACAATGAGCAGTTCTTC.

This clonotype appeared many times. This chain uses TRBV20-1 with TRBJ2-1; 7 bases map to TRBD1. The CDR3 is 17 residues long. Trimming removed 3 bases from V and 6 bases from J; junction bases left unmatched: 17. In germline, CDR1 is DFQATT, CDR2 SNEGSKA (reference sequence). DNA for the CDR3: TGCAGTGCTAGGCCTCGAAGAGAGAAGGGGGCTCTCAATGAGCAGTTCTTC. Translating gives CSARPRREKGALNEQFF.